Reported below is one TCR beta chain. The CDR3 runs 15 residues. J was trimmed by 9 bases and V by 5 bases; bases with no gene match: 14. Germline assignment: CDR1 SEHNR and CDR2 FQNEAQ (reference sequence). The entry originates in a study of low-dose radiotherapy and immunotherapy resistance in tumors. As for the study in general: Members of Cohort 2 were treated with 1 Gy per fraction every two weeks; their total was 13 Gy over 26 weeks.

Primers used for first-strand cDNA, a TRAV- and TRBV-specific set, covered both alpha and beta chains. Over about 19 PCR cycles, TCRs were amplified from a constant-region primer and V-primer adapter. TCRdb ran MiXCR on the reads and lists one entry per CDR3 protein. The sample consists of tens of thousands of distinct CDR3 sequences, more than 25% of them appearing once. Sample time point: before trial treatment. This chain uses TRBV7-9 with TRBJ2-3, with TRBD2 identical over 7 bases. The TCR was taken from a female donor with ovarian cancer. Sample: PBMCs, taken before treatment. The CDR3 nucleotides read TGTGCCAGCAGCCCAGAGGTGGCGGGAGCGCCCACGCAGTATTTT. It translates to CASSPEVAGAPTQYF.